This TCR beta chain was recorded in a study of T cell responses to AZD1222 COVID-19 vaccine. V shed 5 bases and J 2 bases; nucleotides not matched to a gene: 6. CDR3 length: 15 residues. CDR1 and CDR2 from the germline V gene are SGHAT and FQNNGV. Sequenced by immunoSEQ multiplex PCR; TCRdb stores in-frame clones only, minus some. The data contain about 48,000 clones, 80% to 90% of them singletons. This sequence joins TRBV11-2 and TRBJ2-1; 7 nucleotides align to TRBD1. This TCR derives from an adult who received the AZD1222 COVID-19 vaccine. The source was peripheral blood, collected 28 days after the second AZD1222 dose. CDR3 bases: TGTGCCAGCAGCCGAGTAGGGGGCCCCTACAATGAGCAGTTCTTC. Amino acid sequence: CASSRVGGPYNEQFF.